The 21 T cell receptor beta chains in this list originate from one sample, sequenced in a study of blood T cell repertoires in COVID-19. The method was immunoSEQ multiplex PCR; TCRdb's version includes in-frame clones alone and lacks a portion of them. The data hold under 300,000 clones, with roughly 85% observed a single time. Sequenced material: peripheral blood. Receptor source: a young woman with acute or convalescent COVID-19.

V and J are TRBV18 and TRBJ1-4; TRBD1 is a possible D gene (6 bases). The CDR3 contains 14 residues. Germline lookup yields CDR1 KGHSH and CDR2 LQKENI. Trimming removed 3 bases at V and 8 bases at J, with 13 bases between. The CDR3 region is CASSPITGPEKLFF. CDR3 nucleotides: TGTGCCAGCTCACCTATTACAGGGCCAGAAAAACTGTTTTTT.

V gene TRBV14 combines with J gene TRBJ1-2, with TRBD1 matching over 8 bases. Germline V gene lookup returns CDR1 SGHDN and CDR2 FVKESK. Losses at the gene ends were 1 base for V and 5 bases for J; bases not matched to a gene: 9. This CDR3 has 16 amino acids. The CDR3 spells CASSQGWTGPLYGYTF. CDR3 in DNA: TGTGCCAGCAGCCAAGGGTGGACAGGGCCACTTTATGGCTACACCTTC. Drawing the rest from reference TRBV14 and TRBJ1-2, the complete variable domain is EAGVTQFPSHSVIEKGQTVTLRCDPISGHDNLYWYRRVMGKEIKFLLHFVKESKQDESGMPNNRFLAERTGGTYSTLKVQPAELEDSGVYFCASSQGWTGPLYGYTFGSGTRLTVV.

V usage is TRBV6-6 and J usage is TRBJ2-7, with 8 positions matching TRBD1. There are 15 residues in the CDR3. J was trimmed by 0 bases and V by 6 bases; bases with no gene match: 7. From germline, CDR1 is MNHNY and CDR2 SVGAGI (reference sequence). In DNA form, the CDR3 reads TGTGCCAGCAGGTCCCCAGGGGGCAACTCCTACGAGCAGTACTTC. Translation gives CASRSPGGNSYEQYF.

CDR3 nucleotides: TGTGCCACAGGCCGACGGTGGGACACTGAAGCTTTCTTT. The encoded protein is CATGRRWDTEAFF. This chain connects TRBV13 to TRBJ1-1; D is ambiguous. The germline V gene has CDR1 PRHDT and CDR2 FYEKMQ (reference sequence). The CDR3 extends over 13 amino acids. V dropped 10 bases and J dropped 3 bases, with 15 bases sitting between them.

CDR3: CASSRGAGLADTQYF. The CDR3 nucleotides are TGTGCCAGCAGCCGGGGGGCGGGACTGGCTGATACGCAGTATTTT. The chain is built from TRBV11-3 and TRBJ2-3; possible D gene TRBD2, 7 bases. Trimming cost V 5 bases and J 6 bases, with 18 bases left between them. Germline V CDR1 and CDR2: SGHNT, YENEEA. There are 15 residues in the CDR3.

This CDR3 is CASSEGDRGDQPQHF. The CDR3 DNA follows: TGTGCCAGCAGTGAAGGGGACAGGGGAGATCAGCCCCAGCATTTT. The chain couples TRBV25-1 to TRBJ1-5, with 10 nucleotides matching TRBD1. CDR1 and CDR2 from the germline V gene are MGHDK and SYGVNS. The length of the CDR3 is 15 residues. V was pared by 2 bases and J by 5 bases, with 3 bases of the junction left unmatched.

The chain has TRBV3-1 (or the pseudogene TRBV3-2) and TRBJ2-2; 7 positions agree with TRBD2. Germline V CDR1 and CDR2: LGHDT, YNNKEL (reference sequence). The CDR3 sequence is 17 residues long. J was trimmed by 5 bases and V by 3 bases; bases with no gene match: 12. The chain's CDR3 is CASSHNGAGAGTGELFF. CDR3 sequence (DNA): TGTGCCAGCAGCCATAATGGCGCGGGAGCTGGGACCGGGGAGCTGTTTTTT.

CDR3 bases: TGTGCCAGCATCCGAGGGCTGGGCAATCAGCCCCAGCATTTT. This encodes CASIRGLGNQPQHF. The chain couples TRBV11-3 to TRBJ1-5; D gene ambiguous. The V end lost 7 bases, the J end lost 2 bases, and 12 bases lay between the germline ends. Germline assignment: CDR1 SGHNT and CDR2 YENEEA. The CDR3 spans 14 residues.

The rearrangement joins TRBV7-8 to TRBJ2-7; 8 positions match TRBD1. The germline gives CDR1 SGHVS, CDR2 FQNEAQ. CDR3 length: 17 amino acids. The V gene end was trimmed by 5 bases and the J gene end by 1 base; junction bases not matched to a gene: 13. The CDR3 here is CASSPSDRARRSYEQYF. The CDR3 bases are TGTGCCAGCAGCCCCTCGGACAGGGCAAGGAGGTCCTACGAGCAGTACTTC.

This chain joins TRBV18 and TRBJ2-2; D is unclear. The CDR3 runs to 14 residues. V dropped 5 bases and J dropped 1 base, with 8 bases sitting between them. Germline values: CDR1 KGHSH, CDR2 LQKENI. In DNA form, the CDR3 reads TGTGCCAGCTCAAGGCGGCAGAACACCGGGGAGCTGTTTTTT. This codes for CASSRRQNTGELFF.

The chain links TRBV5-1 to TRBJ1-3; the match to TRBD1 covers 7 bases. CDR3 length equals 14 residues. CDR1 is SGHRS and CDR2 is YFSETQ in the germline V gene. V was clipped by 5 bases and J by 8 bases; unmatched bases: 10. The CDR3 coding sequence is TGCGCCAGCAGGACACAGGGGCTGGGGGACACCATATATTTT. Translated: CASRTQGLGDTIYF.

The chain combines TRBV28 with TRBJ1-6, with 10 bases identical to TRBD1. The CDR3 spans 15 residues. Germline CDR1 and CDR2: MDHEN and SYDVKM. Unmatched junction bases numbered 4, after V lost 5 bases and J lost 6 bases. The CDR3 region is CASSPGTGANSPLHF. Here the CDR3 DNA reads TGTGCCAGCAGTCCCGGGACAGGGGCTAATTCACCCCTCCACTTT.

The chain joins TRBV19 to TRBJ1-1; possible D gene TRBD1, 6 bases. CDR1 is LNHDA, CDR2 SQIVND, per germline (reference sequence). CDR3 length: 15 residues. V was shortened by 5 bases and J by 1 base, with 14 bases between the two germline ends. The CDR3 is CASSPPGVGNTEAFF. CDR3 sequence (DNA): TGTGCCAGTAGTCCCCCAGGGGTTGGGAACACTGAAGCTTTCTTT.

The chain carries TRBV12-3 or TRBV12-4 and TRBJ2-1; no clear D gene. Deletions cut 5 bases from V and 6 bases from J, with 5 bases between. The CDR3 runs to 11 residues. CDR3: CASSPSNEQFF. CDR3 sequence (DNA): TGTGCCAGCAGTCCCTCCAATGAGCAGTTCTTC.

This clone was detected only a few times. The rearrangement uses TRBV4-1 and TRBJ2-1, with D uncertain. Trimming left V 1 base short and J 9 bases short, with 4 bases between. In germline, CDR1 is MGHRA, CDR2 YSYEKL. The CDR3 is 11 residues long. The CDR3 is CASSQAGEQFF. CDR3 nucleotides: TGCGCCAGCAGCCAAGCCGGTGAGCAGTTCTTC.

As DNA, the CDR3 is TGTGCCAGCTCCCTCCAATCGACAGGGAGCACTGAAGCTTTCTTT. Translated: CASSLQSTGSTEAFF. This chain joins TRBV18 and TRBJ1-1; 7 bases agree with TRBD1. The germline gives CDR1 KGHSH, CDR2 LQKENI. V shed 6 bases and J 4 bases; nucleotides not matched to a gene: 11. CDR3 length equals 15 residues.

On this clone itself: With a much larger clone just one base away, this may be a read error. The chain carries TRBV12-3 or TRBV12-4 and TRBJ1-5; D call uncertain. The CDR3 contains 13 residues. The V end lost 3 bases, the J end lost 3 bases, and 6 bases lay between the germline ends. CDR3 in amino acids: CASSFSNNQPQHF. Written as DNA, the CDR3 is TGTGCCAGCAGTTTTAGTAACAATCAGCCCCAGCATTTT.

The chain links TRBV24-1 to TRBJ2-3; 8 nucleotides align to TRBD1. The trim removed 3 bases at V and 1 base at J, leaving 5 bases unmatched. Germline V CDR1 and CDR2: KGHDR, SFDVKD. This CDR3 region has 16 residues. DNA of the CDR3: TGTGCCACCAGTGATCCACAGGGGGGTGGCACAGATACGCAGTATTTT. Translated, it gives CATSDPQGGGTDTQYF.

V is TRBV6-2 or TRBV6-3 and J is TRBJ1-4; D remains unclear. In germline, CDR1 is MNHEY, CDR2 SVGEGT. The CDR3 is 19 amino acids. V lost 0 bases and J lost 6, with 23 bases in between. The CDR3 DNA is TGTGCCAGCAGTTACTCGAAAGGGAGGATGAGGCTTCGAGATGAAAAACTGTTTTTT. This gives the protein CASSYSKGRMRLRDEKLFF.

This clone was found once. The V call is TRBV7-9, the J call TRBJ2-3; 13 bases line up with TRBD2. Germline loops: CDR1 SEHNR, CDR2 FQNEAQ (reference sequence). CDR3 length: 18 residues. Trimming removed 1 base from V and 3 bases from J; junction bases left unmatched: 7. CDR3 sequence: CASSLGLAGGLATDTQYF. CDR3 coding DNA: TGTGCCAGCAGCTTAGGACTAGCGGGAGGTCTAGCAACAGATACGCAGTATTTT.

This rearrangement joins TRBV15 to TRBJ2-1; TRBD2 matches at 8 bases. The CDR3 extends over 21 amino acids. J gave up 4 bases and V 0 bases, and 20 bases lay outside the gene matches. Germline V lookup: CDR1 LNHNV, CDR2 YYDKDF (reference sequence). The CDR3 nucleotides read TGTGCCACCAGCAGAGAGTCGGGCGATGCCCTCTTAGCGGGATTTTACAATGAGCAGTTCTTC. Residues: CATSRESGDALLAGFYNEQFF. The full variable domain, with the rest looked up from reference TRBV15 and TRBJ2-1, is DAMVIQNPRYQVTQFGKPVTLSCSQTLNHNVMYWYQQKSSQAPKLLFHYYDKDFNNEADTPDNFQSRRPNTSFCFLDIRSPGLGDTAMYLCATSRESGDALLAGFYNEQFFGPGTRLTVL.